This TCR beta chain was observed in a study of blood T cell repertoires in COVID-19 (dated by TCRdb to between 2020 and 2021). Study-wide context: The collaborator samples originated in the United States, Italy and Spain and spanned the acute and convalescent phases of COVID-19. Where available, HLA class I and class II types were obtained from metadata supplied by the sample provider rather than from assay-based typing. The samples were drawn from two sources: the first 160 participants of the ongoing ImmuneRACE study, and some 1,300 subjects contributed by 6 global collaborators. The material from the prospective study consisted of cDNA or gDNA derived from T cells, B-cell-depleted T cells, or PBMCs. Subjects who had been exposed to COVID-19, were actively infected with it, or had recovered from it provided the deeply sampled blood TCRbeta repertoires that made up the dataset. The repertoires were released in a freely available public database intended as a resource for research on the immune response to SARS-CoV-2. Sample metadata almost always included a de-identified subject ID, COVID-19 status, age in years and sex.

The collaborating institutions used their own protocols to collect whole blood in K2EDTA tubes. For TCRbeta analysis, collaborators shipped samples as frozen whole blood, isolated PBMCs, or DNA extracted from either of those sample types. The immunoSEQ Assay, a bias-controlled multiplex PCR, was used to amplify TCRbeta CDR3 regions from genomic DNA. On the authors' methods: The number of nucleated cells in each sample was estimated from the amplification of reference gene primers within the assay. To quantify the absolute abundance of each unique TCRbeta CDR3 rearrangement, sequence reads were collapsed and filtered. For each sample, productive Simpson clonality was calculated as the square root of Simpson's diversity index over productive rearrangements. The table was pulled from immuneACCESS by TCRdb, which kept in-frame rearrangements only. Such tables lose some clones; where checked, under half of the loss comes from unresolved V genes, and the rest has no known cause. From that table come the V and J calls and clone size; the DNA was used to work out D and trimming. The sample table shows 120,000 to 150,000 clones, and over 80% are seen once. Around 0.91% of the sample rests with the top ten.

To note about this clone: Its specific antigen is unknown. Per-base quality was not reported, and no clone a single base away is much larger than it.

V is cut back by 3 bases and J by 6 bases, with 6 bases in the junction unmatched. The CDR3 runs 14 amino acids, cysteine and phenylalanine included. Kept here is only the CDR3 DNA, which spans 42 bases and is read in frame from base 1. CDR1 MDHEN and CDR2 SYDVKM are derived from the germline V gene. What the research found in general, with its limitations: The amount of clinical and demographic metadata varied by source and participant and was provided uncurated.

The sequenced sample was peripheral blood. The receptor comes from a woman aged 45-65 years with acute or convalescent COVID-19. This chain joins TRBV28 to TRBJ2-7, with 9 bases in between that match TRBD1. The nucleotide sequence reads TGTGCCAGCAGTTTTCAGGGACAGGGATTCGAGCAGTACTTC. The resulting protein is CASSFQGQGFEQYF. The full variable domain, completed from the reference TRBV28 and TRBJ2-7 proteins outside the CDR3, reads DVKVTQSSRYLVKRTGEKVFLECVQDMDHENMFWYRQDPGLGLRLIYFSYDVKMKEKGDIPEGYSVSREKKERFSLILESASTNQTSMYLCASSFQGQGFEQYFGPGTRLTVT.